This T cell receptor beta chain was sequenced in a study of shared clonotypes between healthy human individuals. Germline V CDR1 and CDR2: MNHNS, SASEGT. The CDR3 covers 13 residues. The V gene lost 2 bases and the J gene lost 8 bases, with 9 bases spanning the gap. Study-wide results and caveats: Rarefaction revealed incomplete sorted-subset sequencing despite large depth.

Each replicate PCR on the sorted subsets used 150 to 200 ng DNA (around 30,000 T cell genomes). The table came from immunoSEQ multiplex PCR; TCRdb's copy has only in-frame clones and leaves some out. There are more than 2 million clones in the sample; about 95% occur only once, and 0.85% to 1.2% lies in the top ten. CD45RO-negative, CCR7-positively selected cells formed the naive CD8 fraction, excluding terminally differentiated effector memory CD45RA+ cells. With regard to this clone: The antigen remains undetermined.

Sequences were obtained from naive CD8+ T cells sorted from blood. The rearrangement joins TRBV6-1 to TRBJ1-4; D is uncertain. The TCR comes from a man between 18 and 29 years old in good health. In nucleotides, the CDR3 is TGTGCCAGCAGTGAAATACTGCGCGAAAAACTGTTTTTT. Translation: CASSEILREKLFF.